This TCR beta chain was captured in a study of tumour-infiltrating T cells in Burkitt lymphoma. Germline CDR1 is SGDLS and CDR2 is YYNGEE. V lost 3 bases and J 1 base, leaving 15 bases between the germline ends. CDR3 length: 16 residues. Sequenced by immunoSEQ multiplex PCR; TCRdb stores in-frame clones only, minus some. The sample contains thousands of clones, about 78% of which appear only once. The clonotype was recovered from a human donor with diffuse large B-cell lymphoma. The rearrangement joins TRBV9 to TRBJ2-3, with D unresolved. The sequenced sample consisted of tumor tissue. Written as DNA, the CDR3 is TGTGCCAGCAGCGGCCGAGTTGGGTTCGGCACAGATACGCAGTATTTT. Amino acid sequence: CASSGRVGFGTDTQYF.